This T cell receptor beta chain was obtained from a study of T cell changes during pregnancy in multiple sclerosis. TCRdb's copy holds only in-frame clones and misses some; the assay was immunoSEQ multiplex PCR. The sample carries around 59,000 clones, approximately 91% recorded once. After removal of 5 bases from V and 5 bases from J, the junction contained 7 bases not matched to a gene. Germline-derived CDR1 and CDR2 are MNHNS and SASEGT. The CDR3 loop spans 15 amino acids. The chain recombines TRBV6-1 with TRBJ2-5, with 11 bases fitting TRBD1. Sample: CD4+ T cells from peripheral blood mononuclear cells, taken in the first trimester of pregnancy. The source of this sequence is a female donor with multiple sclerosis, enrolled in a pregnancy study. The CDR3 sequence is CASSNRDRGEETQYF. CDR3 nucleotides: TGTGCCAGCAGTAACCGGGACAGGGGGGAGGAGACCCAGTACTTC.